These 20 T cell receptor beta chains were all obtained from the same sample, sequenced in a study of graft-versus-host responses after intestinal transplantation. Repertoires were generated with immunoSEQ multiplex PCR, while TCRdb's copy carries only in-frame clones and drops some. The sample consists of around 29,000 clones, 85% to 95% of them appearing once. Material: PBMCs, obtained approximately 69 days after intestinal transplant. These receptors were taken from a human patient who received an intestinal transplant, so some T cells may come from the graft donor.

This sequence joins TRBV7-9 and TRBJ2-2; D is perhaps TRBD2 (6 bases). This CDR3 region has 16 residues. Germline CDR1 and CDR2: SEHNR and FQNEAQ (reference sequence). The ends were cut back, 1 base at V and 2 bases at J, with 11 bases in the middle. Here the CDR3 reads CASSLVTRGNTGELFF. In nucleotides, the CDR3 is TGTGCCAGCAGCTTAGTAACGCGGGGTAACACCGGGGAGCTGTTTTTT.

V and J are TRBV6-6 and TRBJ2-1; 8 nucleotides match TRBD2. Trimming cost V 5 bases and J 10 bases; bases outside gene matches: 4. Germline loops: CDR1 MNHNY, CDR2 SVGAGI (reference sequence). The CDR3 contains 12 residues. The CDR3 is CASSPGGIEQFF. The DNA of the CDR3 is TGTGCCAGCAGTCCGGGGGGGATCGAGCAGTTCTTC.

The chain carries TRBV19 and TRBJ2-7; TRBD1 aligns across 8 bases. V trimming: 5 bases; J trimming: 0 bases; junction bases outside the gene matches: 6. The CDR3 is 15 residues long. Germline lookup yields CDR1 LNHDA and CDR2 SQIVND (reference sequence). The CDR3 DNA reads TGTGCCAGTAGTCCATCGGGACAGGCCTCCTACGAGCAGTACTTC. Its translation: CASSPSGQASYEQYF.

The V and J genes are TRBV7-2 and TRBJ1-5; 9 nucleotides line up with TRBD1. This CDR3 region has 19 residues. Germline-derived CDR1 and CDR2 are SGHTA and FQGNSA. Trimming at V came to 4 bases and at J to 1 base, leaving 14 bases not matched to a gene. The CDR3 nucleotides are TGTGCCAGCAGCTGGTTAAGTCCGGGACAGGGTTGGAGCAATCAGCCCCAGCATTTT. As protein: CASSWLSPGQGWSNQPQHF.

The chain employs TRBV19 and TRBJ1-2; tentative D call: TRBD1 (5 bases). Trimming took 5 bases from V and 4 from J, leaving 11 bases between them. Germline lookup yields CDR1 LNHDA and CDR2 SQIVND (reference sequence). CDR3 length: 13 residues. The CDR3 sequence is CASSPQGSYGYTF. The CDR3 DNA reads TGTGCCAGTAGTCCGCAGGGTTCCTATGGCTACACCTTC.

This rearrangement joins TRBV5-8 to TRBJ2-3, with D perhaps given as TRBD1 or TRBD2 (5 bases each). This CDR3 region has 15 residues. Per the germline V gene, CDR1 is SGHTS and CDR2 is YDEGEE. V lost 4 bases, J lost 2 bases, and 14 bases lay in between. The CDR3 protein is CASSPGTNPTDTQYF. DNA of the CDR3: TGTGCCAGCAGCCCCGGGACCAATCCCACAGATACGCAGTATTTT.

The chain couples TRBV11-2 to TRBJ2-7; 11 bases match TRBD1. This CDR3 has 16 amino acids. Germline CDR1 SGHAT, CDR2 FQNNGV. With V trimmed by 5 bases and J by 0 bases, 6 bases remained unmatched. The CDR3 region is CASSPMDRGPSYEQYF. The DNA of the CDR3 is TGTGCCAGCAGCCCGATGGACAGGGGGCCCTCCTACGAGCAGTACTTC.

The chain has TRBV21-1 and TRBJ2-3. TRBV21-1 is a pseudogene segment. CDR3 length: 11 amino acids. CDR3 coding DNA: TGTGCCAGCAGTTTACCAGATACGCAGTATTTT. As protein: CASSLPDTQYF.

J is TRBJ1-1 and V is TRBV2; 9 bases agree with TRBD1. The CDR3 runs to 14 residues. Germline lookup yields CDR1 SNHLY and CDR2 FYNNEI. CDR3 nucleotides: TGTGGTGGAAAAAGGGACAGGGCAGGCACTGAAGCTTTCTTT. It specifies CGGKRDRAGTEAFF.

This sequence joins TRBV11-2 and TRBJ2-3; unclear D gene. This CDR3 region has 14 residues. The ends were cut back, 1 base at V and 6 bases at J, with 11 bases in the middle. Germline V lookup: CDR1 SGHAT, CDR2 FQNNGV. The CDR3 loop is CASSLGPPTDTQYF. In nucleotides, the CDR3 is TGTGCCAGCAGCTTAGGTCCCCCGACCGATACGCAGTATTTT.

This chain links TRBV7-7 with TRBJ2-1, with TRBD2 matching 14 bases. V trimming: 5 bases; J trimming: 4 bases; junction bases outside the gene matches: 1. This CDR3 is 15 amino acids long. Germline loops: CDR1 SSHAT, CDR2 FNYEAQ (reference sequence). CDR3 nucleotide sequence: TGTGCCAGCAGCCGGACTAGCGGGGGGTACAATGAGCAGTTCTTC. Amino acids: CASSRTSGGYNEQFF. Using reference TRBV7-7 and TRBJ2-1 for the parts outside the CDR3, the full variable domain is GAGVSQSPRYKVTKRGQDVTLRCDPISSHATLYWYQQALGQGPEFLTYFNYEAQPDKSGLPSDRFSAERPEGSISTLTIQRTEQRDSAMYRCASSRTSGGYNEQFFGPGTRLTVL.

This rearrangement joins TRBV13 to TRBJ2-5; D gene ambiguous. The J call could be wrong; TRBJ2-7 is a better fit for the DNA end. Germline V CDR1 and CDR2: PRHDT, FYEKMQ (reference sequence). CDR3 length: 12 amino acids. This CDR3 is CASSLSRYEQYF. In DNA form, the CDR3 reads TGTGCCAGCAGCTTAAGCCGCTACGAGCAGTACTTC.

This chain links TRBV14 with TRBJ1-2; no clear D gene. Looked up from germline, CDR1 is SGHDN and CDR2 is FVKESK. CDR3 length: 13 residues. V was pared by 0 bases and J by 4 bases, with 6 bases between. CDR3 nucleotides: TGTGCCAGCAGCCAAGACAGGATCTATGGCTACACCTTC. Its protein product is CASSQDRIYGYTF.

The chain has TRBV6-6 and TRBJ1-5; maybe TRBD1 (6 bases). Germline assignment: CDR1 MNHNY and CDR2 SVGAGI (reference sequence). The CDR3 contains 15 residues. V lost 0 bases and J lost 2, with 8 bases in between. The CDR3 here is CASSYSSGGNQPQHF. CDR3 nucleotides: TGTGCCAGCAGTTACTCGTCAGGGGGCAATCAGCCCCAGCATTTT.

The gene calls are TRBV7-8 and TRBJ2-7; 7 bases map to TRBD2. This CDR3 has 17 amino acids. Germline lookup yields CDR1 SGHVS and CDR2 FQNEAQ. The V gene end was trimmed by 4 bases and the J gene end by 6 bases; junction bases not matched to a gene: 18. The CDR3 nucleotides read TGTGCCAGCAGCTCTGGGATGTGGCAGCGGGGAGTCGGCGAGCAGTACTTC. It is translated as CASSSGMWQRGVGEQYF.

The chain employs TRBV19 and TRBJ2-7; TRBD2 matches 12 bases. The CDR3 totals 17 residues. Germline V gene data show CDR1 as LNHDA and CDR2 as SQIVND (reference sequence). The ends lost 5 bases at V and 1 base at J; junction bases unmatched: 9. CDR3 region: CASSPILGLAGSYEQYF. The DNA for the CDR3 is TGTGCCAGTAGTCCTATCTTGGGACTAGCGGGTTCCTACGAGCAGTACTTC.

The V and J genes are TRBV7-9 and TRBJ2-4; D unresolved. This CDR3 region has 14 residues. The germline V gene encodes CDR1 SEHNR and CDR2 FQNEAQ (reference sequence). V gave up 5 bases and J gave up 5 bases, with 13 bases separating them. CDR3 bases: TGTGCCAGCAGCGGGGTGCCGGGTGAAAACATTCAGTACTTC. Amino acids: CASSGVPGENIQYF. The full variable domain, in which reference TRBV7-9 and TRBJ2-4 provide the parts outside the CDR3, is DTGVSQNPRHKITKRGQNVTFRCDPISEHNRLYWYRQTLGQGPEFLTYFQNEAQLEKSRLLSDRFSAERPKGSFSTLEIQRTEQGDSAMYLCASSGVPGENIQYFGAGTRLSVL.

Only one count was recorded for this clone. This sequence joins TRBV13 and TRBJ1-1; no clear D gene. Looked up from germline, CDR1 is PRHDT and CDR2 is FYEKMQ (reference sequence). V was pared by 5 bases and J by 0 bases, with 16 bases between. CDR3 length equals 16 residues. CDR3: CASSPQPGNMNTEAFF. CDR3 in DNA: TGTGCCAGCAGCCCGCAGCCTGGAAACATGAACACTGAAGCTTTCTTT. Supplemented by reference TRBV13 and TRBJ1-1, the full variable domain reads AAGVIQSPRHLIKEKRETATLKCYPIPRHDTVYWYQQGPGQDPQFLISFYEKMQSDKGSIPDRFSAQQFSDYHSELNMSSLELGDSALYFCASSPQPGNMNTEAFFGQGTRLTVV.

The rearrangement links TRBV13 to TRBJ1-1; D is unclear. Trimming removed 5 bases at V and 0 bases at J, with 10 bases between. This CDR3 is 14 amino acids long. Germline CDR1 and CDR2: PRHDT and FYEKMQ (reference sequence). CDR3 loop: CASSAVTVNTEAFF. In DNA form, the CDR3 reads TGTGCCAGCAGCGCGGTAACAGTGAACACTGAAGCTTTCTTT.

This clone is a singleton in its sample. The rearrangement joins TRBV6-5 to TRBJ1-1; no clear D gene. This CDR3 spans 16 amino acids. V lost 2 bases and J 1 base, leaving 14 bases between the germline ends. In germline, CDR1 is MNHEY, CDR2 SVGAGI. The chain's CDR3 is CASSYTRLGSNTEAFF. The CDR3 DNA reads as TGTGCCAGCAGTTACACCCGGTTAGGGTCGAACACTGAAGCTTTCTTT.